Below are 15 T cell receptor beta chains sequenced from a single sample in a study of T cells in Graves' hyperthyroidism and ophthalmopathy. RNA transcripts provided the source from which TCR beta CDR3 regions were amplified. A first-round RT-PCR of the TCR CDR3 used the HTBI primer set. TCRdb used MiXCR to reprocess the multiplex PCR reads, holding one entry per CDR3 protein. The sample carries about 510,000 distinct CDR3 sequences, around 15% recorded once. Sequencing was done on a sample of blood. These receptors originate from a woman aged 40-49 years with Graves' hyperthyroidism.

This clonotype has a handful of counts. Germline and junction disagree at one end, which may indicate a read error. This chain connects TRBV7-2 to TRBJ1-2; 8 nucleotides align to TRBD1. Germline CDR1 reads SGHTA; CDR2 reads FQGNSA. The CDR3 is 15 amino acids. The CDR3 DNA reads as TGTGCCAGCAGCTTAGGACAGGGGCGCTACTATGGCCACACCTTC. Protein product: CASSLGQGRYYGHTF. The full variable domain, rest sourced from reference TRBV7-2 and TRBJ1-2, is GAGVSQSPSNKVTEKGKDVELRCDPISGHTALYWYRQSLGQGLEFLIYFQGNSAPDKSGLPSDRFSAERTGGSVSTLTIQRTQQEDSAVYLCASSLGQGRYYGHTFGSGTRLTVV.

This clonotype was found a few times. This chain uses TRBV19 with TRBJ1-1; 7 bases fit TRBD1. The CDR3 contains 14 residues. Germline CDR1 and CDR2: LNHDA and SQIVND (reference sequence). V shed 8 bases and J 3 bases; nucleotides not matched to a gene: 9. The CDR3 DNA sequence: TGTGCCAGTGCTTCGGACAGGAGGGACACTGAAGCTTTCTTT. Its translation is CASASDRRDTEAFF.

This clonotype was seen repeatedly, ten times or more. V and J are TRBV29-1 and TRBJ2-1; D may match TRBD1 or TRBD2 (5 bases each). Germline loops: CDR1 SQVTM, CDR2 ANQGSEA. Trimming took off 6 bases at V and 1 base at J, with 13 bases between the two ends. The CDR3 length is 14 residues. The CDR3 reads CSVRGRGSYNEQFF. The CDR3 DNA reads as TGCAGCGTAAGGGGTCGGGGTTCCTACAATGAGCAGTTCTTC.

This clonotype has only a few counts. This rearrangement joins TRBV6-1 to TRBJ2-1; D unclear. CDR3 length: 11 residues. Germline lookup yields CDR1 MNHNS and CDR2 SASEGT. Trimming took 8 bases from V and 7 from J, leaving 9 bases between them. This CDR3 is CASHLWNEQFF. CDR3 in DNA: TGTGCCAGCCATCTCTGGAATGAGCAGTTCTTC.

The V call is TRBV6-1, the J call TRBJ2-1, with 9 bases aligning to TRBD2. CDR3 length: 17 amino acids. Germline CDR1 reads MNHNS; CDR2 reads SASEGT. The V and J ends lost 3 bases and 9 bases, in that order; junction bases with no gene match: 15. CDR3 nucleotides: TGTGCCAGCAGTGATTTTGCGGGAGGGCCATTCCTTGGTGAGCAGTTCTTC. This encodes CASSDFAGGPFLGEQFF.

This clonotype came up many times. The chain links TRBV29-1 to TRBJ2-1; 9 nucleotides align to TRBD2. CDR3 length: 16 amino acids. Germline-derived CDR1 and CDR2 are SQVTM and ANQGSEA. V lost 2 bases to trimming and J lost 8 bases; unmatched junction nucleotides: 13. The CDR3 DNA reads TGCAGCGTTGAAATCCCCCTAGCGGGAACGTCAGATGAGCAGTTCTTC. This translates into CSVEIPLAGTSDEQFF.

There are many counts of this clonotype. The gene calls are TRBV18 and TRBJ1-1; 7 bases line up with TRBD1. The CDR3 has 14 residues. Germline assignment: CDR1 KGHSH and CDR2 LQKENI. V trimming: 2 bases; J trimming: 1 base; junction bases outside the gene matches: 1. For the CDR3, the DNA is TGTGCCAGCTCACCAGGGACAGAGAACACTGAAGCTTTCTTT. Protein product: CASSPGTENTEAFF.

The rearrangement uses TRBV14 and TRBJ2-7, with 8 bases lining up with TRBD2. CDR3 length: 15 amino acids. The V segment lost 1 base and the J segment 7 bases; nucleotides outside the gene matches: 9. Germline CDR1 is SGHDN and CDR2 is FVKESK. The CDR3 DNA reads TGTGCCAGCAGCCAAGGGACTAGCCGGACGGTAGAGCAGTACTTC. Protein sequence: CASSQGTSRTVEQYF.

This clonotype was detected many times. The rearrangement joins TRBV7-6 to TRBJ2-7; 10 bases are shared with TRBD2. Germline CDR1 reads SGHVS; CDR2 reads FNYEAQ. The CDR3 extends over 15 amino acids. V shed 3 bases and J 0 bases; nucleotides not matched to a gene: 2. CDR3 nucleotide sequence: TGTGCCAGCAGCTTGGCTAGCGGGGGCTCCTACGAGCAGTACTTC. Translation gives CASSLASGGSYEQYF.

In its sample, this clonotype was seen a few times. This chain connects TRBV5-1 to TRBJ2-2; a weak D match, TRBD2 (5 bases). CDR1 SGHRS and CDR2 YFSETQ come from the germline V gene. This CDR3 region has 15 residues. Trimming pared 4 bases from V and 3 bases from J, leaving 13 bases between. CDR3 amino acids: CASSLSLDYTGELFF. CDR3 DNA: TGCGCCAGCAGCCTATCCTTGGACTACACCGGGGAGCTGTTTTTT. Combining the CDR3 with reference TRBV5-1 and TRBJ2-2 gives the whole variable domain KAGVTQTPRYLIKTRGQQVTLSCSPISGHRSVSWYQQTPGQGLQFLFEYFSETQRNKGNFPGRFSGRQFSNSRSEMNVSTLELGDSALYLCASSLSLDYTGELFFGEGSRLTVL.

V gene TRBV18 combines with J gene TRBJ2-1; 15 positions match TRBD2. The CDR3 consists of 18 residues. The germline gives CDR1 KGHSH, CDR2 LQKENI. V lost 5 bases to trimming and J lost 1 base; unmatched junction nucleotides: 6. CDR3 bases: TGTGCCAGCTCAAGGCGGACTAGCGGGGGGGAATCCTACAATGAGCAGTTCTTC. Its translation is CASSRRTSGGESYNEQFF.

This clonotype was detected ten times or more. This chain connects TRBV5-1 to TRBJ2-5; D remains ambiguous. This CDR3 is 12 amino acids long. Looked up from germline, CDR1 is SGHRS and CDR2 is YFSETQ. Trimming removed 4 bases at V and 5 bases at J, with 9 bases between. The CDR3 DNA reads TGCGCCAGCAGCGCAAATCGGGAGACCCAGTACTTC. Translating gives CASSANRETQYF.

The chain uses TRBV7-3 and TRBJ1-5; 10 bases line up with TRBD1. With 6 bases clipped from V and 8 bases from J, the junction kept 10 bases outside the gene matches. Germline V gives CDR1 SGHTA, CDR2 FQGTGA. This CDR3 spans 15 amino acids. CDR3 sequence reads: CASSVGGQGSKPQHF. The CDR3 nucleotides read TGTGCCAGCAGTGTGGGGGGACAGGGGAGCAAGCCCCAGCATTTT.

This clonotype was seen a few times. One end of the junction is discordant with germline, which a read error may explain. V and J are TRBV5-1 and TRBJ2-5, with 10 bases matching TRBD1. Germline values: CDR1 SGHRS, CDR2 YFSETQ. The CDR3 length is 15 residues. The CDR3 protein is CASSDGQGVTEAQYF. Here the CDR3 DNA reads TGCGCCAGCAGCGACGGACAGGGGGTTACAGAGGCCCAGTACTTC.

CDR3 loop: CSARLAGGFTGELFF. CDR3 DNA sequence: TGCAGTGCTAGACTAGCGGGAGGGTTCACCGGGGAGCTGTTTTTT. The chain is built from TRBV20-1 and TRBJ2-2; TRBD2 matches 12 bases. From germline, CDR1 is DFQATT and CDR2 SNEGSKA (reference sequence). V shed 2 bases, J shed 4 bases, and the junction held 2 bases outside the gene matches. This CDR3 region has 15 residues.